The text below deals with one T cell receptor beta chain. This specimen belongs to a study of OX40 agonist ivuxolimab in advanced cancers. For the study at large: Intravenous ivuxolimab was administered to patients every 2 weeks at 0.01 to 10 mg/kg.

Clones were read by immunoSEQ multiplex PCR, and TCRdb kept only the in-frame ones, dropping some. There are roughly 70,000 clones in the sample; 75% to 90% occur only once, and approximately 8% lies in the top ten. The germline CDR1 and CDR2 sequences are SGHNT and YYREEE (reference sequence). The CDR3 runs to 16 residues. V was clipped by 0 bases and J by 1 base; unmatched bases: 3. Specimen: CD4+ or CD8+ T cells sorted from blood, collected in a trial of the OX40 agonist ivuxolimab. The receptor's source is an adult with an advanced solid tumor such as melanoma, head and neck, liver or kidney cancer. The chain is built from TRBV5-4 and TRBJ2-5; 10 nucleotides agree with TRBD2. CDR3 in amino acids: CASSLAVAGGQETQYF. In DNA form, the CDR3 reads TGTGCCAGCAGCTTGGCGGTAGCGGGGGGCCAAGAGACCCAGTACTTC.